Reported below is one T cell receptor beta chain. There is no known antigen for this receptor. No quality values exist for individual bases; no much larger clone is one base distant. From cysteine to phenylalanine, the CDR3 is 18 amino acids long. The read is trimmed to its CDR3 DNA, 54 bases read in frame from base 1. Germline trimming amounts to 4 bases on V and 6 bases on J, with 15 as the count of junction bases outside the gene matches. For CDR1 and CDR2, the germline V gene lists SGHRS and YFSETQ. The data originate from a study of blood T cell repertoires in COVID-19 (dated by TCRdb to the early 2020s). The study in broad terms: Samples covering the acute and convalescent phases of COVID-19 were provided by collaborators in the United States, Italy and Spain. The material from the prospective study consisted of cDNA or gDNA derived from T cells, B-cell-depleted T cells, or PBMCs. Deeply sampled blood TCRbeta repertoires from subjects exposed to, actively infected with, or recovered from COVID-19 were included in the dataset. The repertoires were released in a freely available public database intended as a resource for research on the immune response to SARS-CoV-2. Samples were obtained from the ongoing ImmuneRACE study (first 160 participants) and from about 1,300 subjects provided by 6 global collaborators. Sample metadata almost always included a de-identified subject ID, COVID-19 status, age in years and sex. Where HLA class I and class II types were available, the types were taken from metadata supplied by the sample provider, not from assay-based typing.

TCRbeta CDR3 regions were amplified from genomic DNA by means of the immunoSEQ Assay, a bias-controlled multiplex PCR. On the study's bioinformatics: The number of nucleated cells in each sample was estimated from the amplification of reference gene primers within the assay. To quantify the absolute abundance of each unique TCRbeta CDR3 rearrangement, sequence reads were collapsed and filtered. For each sample, productive Simpson clonality was calculated as the square root of Simpson's diversity index over productive rearrangements. TCRdb's version of the immuneACCESS table is confined to in-frame rearrangements and falls short of the full clone set. An unresolved V gene accounts for under half of the shortfall where checked; the remainder is of unknown origin. V and J calls and clone size are as listed in that table; D and trimming were resolved from the DNA. For this sample the table gives some 200,000 clones, of which roughly 85% were detected only once. The ten largest clones capture about 2.5% of the sample.

Results the study describes overall, beyond this receptor: The quantity of clinical and demographic metadata differed by source and by participant and was supplied without curation.

In Seattle, one collaborating source enrolled patients while the infection was active and tracked those patients longitudinally over the course of disease. Each collaborating institution followed its own protocols to collect whole blood in K2EDTA tubes. For TCRbeta analysis, collaborator samples were shipped as frozen whole blood, as isolated PBMCs, or as DNA extracted from either sample type. Sequenced sample: peripheral blood. This clonotype was obtained from a woman in her seventies with COVID-19, enrolled during active disease. The chain couples TRBV5-1 to TRBJ2-2; 10 middle bases align to TRBD1. The CDR3 corresponds to CASSILAPTGGYPGELFF. The DNA sequence reads TGCGCCAGCAGCATACTCGCCCCGACAGGGGGCTACCCCGGGGAGCTGTTTTTT.